Below are 14 T cell receptor beta chains sequenced from a single sample in a study of T cell responses to AZD1222 COVID-19 vaccine. Clones were read by immunoSEQ multiplex PCR, and TCRdb kept only the in-frame ones, dropping some. The table lists more than 85,000 clones, 85% to 90% of them singletons. The sample here was peripheral blood, taken 28 days after the second AZD1222 dose. The source of these receptors is an adult who received the AZD1222 COVID-19 vaccine.

The rearrangement joins TRBV21-1 to TRBJ2-7; the table's D call, TRBD1, has no DNA check behind it. TRBV21-1 counts as a pseudogene. This CDR3 is 15 amino acids long. DNA for the CDR3: TGTGCCAGCAGCTCTACGCAGGACAGGGGGTACGAGCAGTACTTC. It translates to CASSSTQDRGYEQYF.

The chain employs TRBV3-1 (or the pseudogene TRBV3-2) and TRBJ2-3, with 9 bases aligning to TRBD2. Trimming took 3 bases from V and 2 from J; bases not matched to a gene: 9. CDR1 and CDR2 from the germline V gene are LGHDT and YNNKEL (reference sequence). The CDR3 sequence is 17 residues long. This CDR3 is CASSHSQTSGVTDTQYF. In nucleotides, the CDR3 is TGTGCCAGCAGCCACTCCCAGACTAGCGGTGTCACAGATACGCAGTATTTT.

V is TRBV6-5 and J is TRBJ1-1; TRBD1 might be the D (5 bases). The V gene lost 6 bases and the J gene lost 1 base, with 9 bases spanning the gap. The length of the CDR3 is 13 residues. CDR1 is MNHEY, CDR2 SVGAGI, per germline. CDR3: CASSRGGNTEAFF. As DNA, the CDR3 is TGTGCCAGCAGCCGCGGGGGGAACACTGAAGCTTTCTTT.

This clone has just one count. V is TRBV7-9 and J is TRBJ2-1; maybe TRBD2 (5 bases). Germline V gene data show CDR1 as SEHNR and CDR2 as FQNEAQ (reference sequence). The CDR3 extends over 14 amino acids. Trimming removed 2 bases at V and 7 bases at J, with 12 bases between. The CDR3 spells CASSLLPSGNEQFF. In nucleotides, the CDR3 is TGTGCCAGCAGCTTATTGCCCTCGGGGAATGAGCAGTTCTTC.

The V gene is TRBV7-9, the J gene TRBJ1-4, with D possibly TRBD1 on 6 matching bases. The germline V gene encodes CDR1 SEHNR and CDR2 FQNEAQ (reference sequence). With 5 bases removed from V and 0 bases from J, the gap between germline ends came to 16 bases. The CDR3 consists of 17 residues. CDR3 in amino acids: CASSPKSGGPTNEKLFF. In DNA, the CDR3 is TGTGCCAGCAGCCCCAAGTCGGGGGGGCCAACTAATGAAAAACTGTTTTTT.

The chain couples TRBV5-4 to TRBJ2-5, with a weak D call TRBD1 (5 bases). CDR3 length: 14 residues. V was pared by 5 bases and J by 2 bases, with 13 bases between. Germline CDR1 and CDR2: SGHNT and YYREEE (reference sequence). In DNA form, the CDR3 reads TGTGCCAGCAGACCACAGGCGGATCAAGAGACCCAGTACTTC. Translating it yields CASRPQADQETQYF.

The chain employs TRBV20-1 and TRBJ2-7; the D gene is possibly TRBD2 (6 bases). V dropped 3 bases and J dropped 4 bases, with 13 bases sitting between them. The CDR3 runs 13 residues. Germline assignment: CDR1 DFQATT and CDR2 SNEGSKA (reference sequence). CDR3 sequence (DNA): TGCAGTGCTAGTTCGGGGGAGTCATACGAGCAGTACTTC. Translating it yields CSASSGESYEQYF.

This clone was detected once. Here the CDR3 reads CSGTTGEPYNEQFF. Written as DNA, the CDR3 is TGCAGCGGAACTACGGGAGAACCCTACAATGAGCAGTTCTTC. The chain carries TRBV29-1 and TRBJ2-1, with a tentative D call TRBD2 (6 bases). V lost 7 bases and J 2 bases, leaving 15 bases between the germline ends. Germline V gene lookup returns CDR1 SQVTM and CDR2 ANQGSEA. The CDR3 runs 14 residues.

The chain uses TRBV10-3 and TRBJ2-5, with D possibly matching TRBD2 (6 bases). The ends were cut back, 6 bases at V and 1 base at J, with 9 bases in the middle. There are 13 residues in the CDR3. CDR1 ENHRY and CDR2 SYGVKD come from the germline V gene. CDR3 DNA sequence: TGTGCCATCAGAACTAGCCTCCAAGAGACCCAGTACTTC. It encodes CAIRTSLQETQYF.

This clone came up once. The chain uses TRBV6-5 and TRBJ1-6; D unclear. From germline, CDR1 is MNHEY and CDR2 SVGAGI. This CDR3 has 12 amino acids. The ends were cut back, 0 bases at V and 10 bases at J, with 4 bases in the middle. CDR3 loop: CASSYSNSPLHF. Here the CDR3 DNA reads TGTGCCAGCAGTTACTCGAACTCACCCCTCCACTTT.

The rearrangement joins TRBV16 to TRBJ2-7; a weak D match, TRBD1 (7 bases). V dropped 6 bases and J dropped 6 bases, with 15 bases sitting between them. This CDR3 region has 13 residues. Germline lookup yields CDR1 KGHSY and CDR2 FQNENV. The CDR3 reads CASRLRQGGEQYF. The CDR3 nucleotides read TGTGCCAGCAGACTGAGACAGGGAGGCGAGCAGTACTTC.

V is TRBV4-2 and J is TRBJ1-1, with 9 bases identical to TRBD1. The length of the CDR3 is 21 residues. V lost 4 bases to trimming and J lost 0 bases; unmatched junction nucleotides: 21. Germline V gene data show CDR1 as LGHNA and CDR2 as YNFKEQ. In DNA, the CDR3 is TGTGCCAGCAGCCCCGACATTTGGACAGGGGTTTTGTTATCCATGAACACTGAAGCTTTCTTT. Its translation is CASSPDIWTGVLLSMNTEAFF.

The chain is built from TRBV5-4 and TRBJ2-4; no clear D. This CDR3 is 14 amino acids long. Looked up from germline, CDR1 is SGHNT and CDR2 is YYREEE (reference sequence). Trimming stripped 4 bases from V and 6 bases from J, with 14 bases between. The DNA of the CDR3 is TGTGCCAGCAGCGAGGCTGCCGGGTTAAACATTCAGTACTTC. Translation gives CASSEAAGLNIQYF.

A few counts support this clone. The chain joins TRBV12-3 or TRBV12-4 to TRBJ2-1; TRBD1 matches 7 bases. V dropped 5 bases and J dropped 8; count of bases not matched to a gene: 6. The CDR3 length is 13 residues. DNA of the CDR3: TGTGCCAGCAGTCGAAACAGGGGCTATGAGCAGTTCTTC. Amino acid sequence: CASSRNRGYEQFF.